The T cell receptor beta chain described here comes from a study of T cells of healthy individuals. This clonotype was observed many times. Via MiXCR, TCRdb re-called the 5' RACE reads, giving one row per CDR3 protein. The sample records under 70,000 distinct CDR3 sequences, 14% to 15% being singletons. The CDR3 runs 15 residues. CDR1 is SEHNR, CDR2 FQNEAQ, per germline (reference sequence). The V end lost 5 bases, the J end lost 1 base, and 12 bases lay between the germline ends. The sequence was collected from a human donor in good health. The V call is TRBV7-9, the J call TRBJ2-1; no clear D gene. This CDR3 is CASSTSSASYNEQFF. The CDR3 region has the DNA TGTGCCAGCAGCACCAGCTCGGCGTCCTACAATGAGCAGTTCTTC.